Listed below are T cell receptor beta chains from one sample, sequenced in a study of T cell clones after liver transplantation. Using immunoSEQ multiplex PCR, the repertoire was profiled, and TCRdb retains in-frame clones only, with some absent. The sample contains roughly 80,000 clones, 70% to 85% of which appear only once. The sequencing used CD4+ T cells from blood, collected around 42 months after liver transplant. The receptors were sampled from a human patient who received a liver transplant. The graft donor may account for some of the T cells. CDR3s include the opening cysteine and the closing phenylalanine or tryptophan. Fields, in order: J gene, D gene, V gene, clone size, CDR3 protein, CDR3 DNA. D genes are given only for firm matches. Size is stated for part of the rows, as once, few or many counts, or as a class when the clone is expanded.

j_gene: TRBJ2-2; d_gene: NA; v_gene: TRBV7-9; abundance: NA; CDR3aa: CASRIHGTKTGELFF; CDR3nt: TGTGCCAGCCGCATCCACGGGACAAAAACCGGGGAGCTGTTTTTT
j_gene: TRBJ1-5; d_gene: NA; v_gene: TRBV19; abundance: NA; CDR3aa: CASTQDGGHSNQPQHF; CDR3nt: TGTGCCAGTACCCAGGACGGAGGGCATAGCAATCAGCCCCAGCATTTT
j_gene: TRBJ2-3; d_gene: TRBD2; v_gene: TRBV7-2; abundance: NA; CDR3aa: CASSSPSGRARSDTQYF; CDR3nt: TGTGCCAGCAGCTCCCCTAGCGGGAGGGCCAGATCAGATACGCAGTATTTT
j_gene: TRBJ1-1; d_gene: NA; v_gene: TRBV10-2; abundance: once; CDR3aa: CASLREQGNTEAFF; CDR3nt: TGCGCCAGCCTGAGAGAACAGGGGAACACTGAAGCTTTCTTT
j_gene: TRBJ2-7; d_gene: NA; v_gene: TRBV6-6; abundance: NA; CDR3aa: CASSSGLSTYEQYF; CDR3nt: TGTGCCAGCAGTTCGGGACTCTCGACCTACGAGCAGTACTTC
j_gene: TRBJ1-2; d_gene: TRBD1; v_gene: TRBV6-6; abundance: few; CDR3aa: CASSLTGDYGYTF; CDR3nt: TGTGCCAGCAGCCTCACAGGGGATTATGGCTACACCTTC
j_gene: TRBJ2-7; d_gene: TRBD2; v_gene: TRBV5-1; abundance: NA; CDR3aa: CASSLEVAGTDEQYF; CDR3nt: TGCGCCAGCAGCCTGGAGGTAGCGGGAACCGACGAGCAGTACTTC
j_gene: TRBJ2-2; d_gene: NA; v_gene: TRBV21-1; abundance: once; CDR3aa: CASSKNREGRGTGELFF; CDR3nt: TGTGCCAGCAGCAAGAATCGGGAGGGTAGGGGCACCGGGGAGCTGTTTTTT
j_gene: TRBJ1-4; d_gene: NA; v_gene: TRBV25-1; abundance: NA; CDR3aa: CASSEGGTGDEKLFF; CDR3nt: TGTGCCAGCAGTGAGGGGGGGACGGGGGATGAAAAACTGTTTTTT
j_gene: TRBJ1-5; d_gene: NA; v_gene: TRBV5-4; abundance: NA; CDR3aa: CASSPHRVDQPQHF; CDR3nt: TGTGCCAGCAGCCCTCATAGGGTAGATCAGCCCCAGCATTTT
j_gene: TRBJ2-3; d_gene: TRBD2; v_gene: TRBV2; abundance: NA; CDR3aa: CASRGGLAGGRSTDTQYF; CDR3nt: TGTGCCAGCAGGGGAGGACTAGCGGGAGGCCGAAGCACAGATACGCAGTATTTT
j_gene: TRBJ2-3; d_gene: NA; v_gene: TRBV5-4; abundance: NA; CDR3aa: CASSLDTDTQYF; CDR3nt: TGTGCCAGCAGCTTGGACACAGATACGCAGTATTTT
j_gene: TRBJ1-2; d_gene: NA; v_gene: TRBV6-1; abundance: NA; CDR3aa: CASSESYTLSYGYTF; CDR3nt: TGTGCCAGCAGTGAATCGTACACCTTGTCCTATGGCTACACCTTC
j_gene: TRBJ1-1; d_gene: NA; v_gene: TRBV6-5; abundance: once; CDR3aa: CASRGDTEAFF; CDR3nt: TGTGCCAGCCGGGGGGACACTGAAGCTTTCTTT
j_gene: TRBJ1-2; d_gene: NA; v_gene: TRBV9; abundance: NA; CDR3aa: CASSVARGAGNYGYTF; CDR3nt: TGTGCCAGCAGCGTAGCTCGCGGGGCCGGCAACTATGGCTACACCTTC
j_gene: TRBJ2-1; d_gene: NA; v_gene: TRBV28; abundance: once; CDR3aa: CASSRPVLGAGEQFF; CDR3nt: TGTGCCAGCAGCCGCCCTGTACTAGGCGCGGGCGAGCAGTTCTTC
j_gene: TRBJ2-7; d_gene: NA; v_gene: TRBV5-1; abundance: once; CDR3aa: CASSLVAELSYEQYF; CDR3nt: TGCGCCAGCAGCTTGGTGGCCGAACTCTCCTACGAGCAGTACTTC
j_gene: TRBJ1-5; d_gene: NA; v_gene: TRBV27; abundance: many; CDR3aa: CASSLYPLSGRFGQPQHF; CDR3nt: TGTGCCAGCAGTCTTTATCCCTTGTCCGGGCGGTTCGGTCAGCCCCAGCATTTT
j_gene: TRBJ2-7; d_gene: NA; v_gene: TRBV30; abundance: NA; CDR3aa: CAWSLSWEQYF; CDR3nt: TGTGCCTGGAGCCTATCTTGGGAGCAGTACTTC
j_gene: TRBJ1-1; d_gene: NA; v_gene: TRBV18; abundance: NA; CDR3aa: CASRGVTEAFF; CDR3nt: TGTGCCAGCAGGGGGGTCACTGAAGCTTTCTTT
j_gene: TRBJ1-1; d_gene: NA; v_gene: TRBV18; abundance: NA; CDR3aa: CASSPLGPGDTEAFF; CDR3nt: TGTGCCAGCTCACCCCTGGGGCCAGGGGACACTGAAGCTTTCTTT
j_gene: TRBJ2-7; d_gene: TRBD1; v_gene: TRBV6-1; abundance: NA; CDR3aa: CASRPRDRVFEQYF; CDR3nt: TGTGCCAGCAGACCTCGGGACAGGGTATTCGAGCAGTACTTC
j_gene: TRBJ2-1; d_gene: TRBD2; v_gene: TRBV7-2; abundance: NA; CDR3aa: CASSPQWAGEEQFF; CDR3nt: TGTGCCAGCAGCCCCCAGTGGGCGGGAGAGGAGCAGTTCTTC
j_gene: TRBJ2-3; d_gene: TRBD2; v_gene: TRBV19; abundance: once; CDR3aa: CASSIKPSGLAESTDTQYF; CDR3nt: TGTGCCAGTAGTATAAAACCATCGGGACTAGCGGAAAGCACAGATACGCAGTATTTT
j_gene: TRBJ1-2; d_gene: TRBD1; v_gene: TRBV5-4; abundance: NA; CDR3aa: CASSLEGGRGQYGYTF; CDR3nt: TGTGCCAGCAGCTTGGAAGGGGGCCGGGGGCAGTATGGCTACACCTTC
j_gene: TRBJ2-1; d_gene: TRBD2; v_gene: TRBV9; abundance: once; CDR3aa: CASSVTSGSSYNEQFF; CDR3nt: TGTGCCAGCAGCGTAACTAGCGGGAGCTCCTACAATGAGCAGTTCTTC
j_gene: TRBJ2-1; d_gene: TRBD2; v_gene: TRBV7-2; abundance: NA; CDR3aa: CASSLELAGVRSYNEQFF; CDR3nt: TGTGCCAGCAGCTTAGAACTAGCGGGAGTCCGATCCTACAATGAGCAGTTCTTC